The text below deals with one T cell receptor beta chain. The antigen it binds to is not known. Qualities for individual bases were not recorded, and no much larger clone is one base off. The library was generated by the immunoSEQ multiplex PCR assay. Following the manufacturer's protocol, the hsTCRB Kit was used to amplify rearranged TCR beta chain sequences. Sequencing of TCRB libraries was carried out on an Illumina MiSeq. In the authors' own workflow: The kit vendor's proprietary platform handled demultiplexing, trimming and gene mapping. TCRdb took this table from immuneACCESS and kept in-frame rearrangements with V and J called. Such tables lack part of the clones; where checked against another copy, unresolved V genes explain under half of the gap, and the rest is unexplained. Clonal size and the V and J genes are those of that table, whereas D and trimming came from the DNA. The sample profile shows 75,000 to 100,000 clones; around 79% of them were found once. The ten largest clones represent 4.5% to 5.5% of the sample.

The record originates from a study of a mutant IDH1 vaccine in newly diagnosed glioma (dated by TCRdb to about 2021). Broadly, across the study: Of the 25 to 35 patients who were treated, around 60% were male and about 40% were female, and the mean age was about 37 years. Prior to enrollment, standard therapy consisting of radiotherapy alone, temozolomide alone, or radiochemotherapy with temozolomide had been administered to patients, with the combination being received by most patients. Peripheral blood was collected at six visits: V03 (baseline), V05, V07, V10, V12 and V13. For exploratory analyses, fewer than 30 treated patients had longitudinal TCRB deep sequencing done wherever samples were available.

Trimming takes 4 bases from V and 8 bases from J, and the germline ends sit 12 bases apart. The CDR3 goes from the cysteine to the phenylalanine over 13 residues. The read is trimmed to its CDR3 DNA, 39 bases read in frame from base 1. According to the germline V gene (reference sequence), CDR1 reads MNHNY and CDR2 reads SVGAGI. Overall results and qualifications from the work: Across multiple MHC alleles, vaccine-induced immune responses were seen in around 94% of patients. Availability determined which PBMC samples were chosen for TCRB deep sequencing. The authors noted that analyses of patient blood samples could not be reproduced because of sample limitations. Changes in the top peripheral T cell clonotypes picked up by TCRB sequencing did not appear to be linked to pseudoprogression.

This specimen's time point label, interpreted: baseline, week 1 (first vaccination visit). The treatment or condition label, read with the paper, signifies: pre-vaccination baseline after standard-of-care therapy. All donors had newly diagnosed IDH1-mutant astrocytomas of WHO grade 3 or 4 that showed loss of nuclear ATRX. The samples were drawn from NOA16, a multicentre, single-arm, open-label phase I trial in Germany that tested a mutant IDH1 peptide vaccine in humans for the first time. Visit V03 blood draws served as the baseline sample for immunogenicity testing. Genomic DNA for TCRB sequencing was isolated from EDTA blood with the DNeasy Blood and Tissue Kit.

The sample was PBMCs, taken from a glioma patient treated with radiotherapy, temozolomide or both. This TCR was sampled from a man aged 35-49 years with glioma. Some clones in this sample may be carry-over from other donors' samples. The chain is made from TRBV6-6 and TRBJ2-1, with the D segment possibly TRBD1 or TRBD2, each aligning over 5 bases. The bases read TGTGCCAGCAGTTTAGAGGGGTACGATGAGCAGTTCTTC. It translates to CASSLEGYDEQFF.